Presented here are 19 T cell receptor beta chains from one specimen sequenced in a study of T cell responses to AZD1222 COVID-19 vaccine. Repertoires were generated with immunoSEQ multiplex PCR, while TCRdb's copy carries only in-frame clones and drops some. The sample shows about 150,000 clones, 88% of them seen only once. The sample was peripheral blood, taken on day 0 of AZD1222 vaccination. Every receptor here comes from an adult in good health.

The CDR3 bases are TGCGCCAGCAGCTTGGGGACAGGGTTTGATTCACCCCTCCACTTT. Translation gives CASSLGTGFDSPLHF. The rearrangement uses TRBV5-1 and TRBJ1-6; TRBD1 matches at 8 bases. Looked up from germline, CDR1 is SGHRS and CDR2 is YFSETQ. The trim removed 0 bases at V and 8 bases at J, leaving 4 bases unmatched. The CDR3 consists of 15 residues.

V usage is TRBV7-8 and J usage is TRBJ1-6; 10 positions match TRBD1. The length of the CDR3 is 16 residues. From germline, CDR1 is SGHVS and CDR2 FQNEAQ. Trimming took 4 bases from V and 8 from J; bases not matched to a gene: 8. CDR3 coding DNA: TGTGCCAGCAGCTATAAATCCGGGACAGGGGATTCACCCCTCCACTTT. It codes for CASSYKSGTGDSPLHF.

The genes are TRBV7-2 and TRBJ1-2; 9 bases are a match to TRBD1. The CDR3 covers 16 residues. The ends lost 5 bases at V and 2 bases at J; junction bases unmatched: 9. Germline V gene data show CDR1 as SGHTA and CDR2 as FQGNSA. The CDR3 is CASSLVPGQGNYGYTF. In DNA, the CDR3 is TGTGCCAGCAGCCTCGTCCCGGGACAGGGAAACTATGGCTACACCTTC.

The V and J genes are TRBV9 and TRBJ1-6; 9 positions match TRBD1. This CDR3 spans 14 amino acids. With 5 bases clipped from V and 7 bases from J, the junction kept 4 bases outside the gene matches. Germline CDR1 is SGDLS and CDR2 is YYNGEE. The CDR3: CASSSGQGNSPLHF. The DNA of the CDR3 is TGTGCCAGCAGTTCAGGACAGGGGAATTCACCCCTCCACTTT.

The genes are TRBV11-3 and TRBJ2-1; 9 bases agree with TRBD2. The CDR3 consists of 15 residues. Germline values: CDR1 SGHNT, CDR2 YENEEA. Trimming at V came to 5 bases and at J to 7 bases, leaving 9 bases not matched to a gene. The CDR3 nucleotides read TGTGCCAGCAGCGCCATAGCGGGGGATCGGAATGAGCAGTTCTTC. Translation gives CASSAIAGDRNEQFF.

V and J are TRBV27 and TRBJ1-5, with D uncertain. The length of the CDR3 is 14 residues. Germline CDR1 MNHEY, CDR2 SMNVEV (reference sequence). Trimming cost V 5 bases and J 7 bases, with 15 bases left between them. CDR3 nucleotide sequence: TGTGCCAGCAGTCCCGACTTAGGAGGCCAGCCCCAGCATTTT. It codes for CASSPDLGGQPQHF.

This clone has more than one count but fewer than ten. The V and J genes are TRBV2 and TRBJ1-3; 7 bases map to TRBD1. The CDR3 is made up of 14 amino acids. The junction had 1 base not matched to a gene; V was cut back by 5 bases and J by 0 bases. Germline CDR1 SNHLY, CDR2 FYNNEI. Here the CDR3 DNA reads TGTGCCAGCAGTCCAGGGGGCTCTGGAAACACCATATATTTT. Amino acids: CASSPGGSGNTIYF.

This chain links TRBV6-6 with TRBJ2-1; TRBD2 is a possible D gene (6 bases). V was trimmed by 6 bases and J by 2 bases, leaving 14 bases between them. The CDR3 runs 15 residues. CDR1 and CDR2 (germline): MNHNY, SVGAGI (reference sequence). CDR3 nucleotide sequence: TGTGCCAGCAGCCCCGACGGGGGTCCCTACAATGAGCAGTTCTTC. Translating gives CASSPDGGPYNEQFF.

V is TRBV3-1 (or the pseudogene TRBV3-2) and J is TRBJ2-1; 10 positions match TRBD1. With 2 bases clipped from V and 4 bases from J, the junction kept 5 bases outside the gene matches. This CDR3 has 16 residues. CDR1 and CDR2 from the germline V gene are LGHDT and YNNKEL (reference sequence). For the CDR3, the DNA is TGTGCCAGCAGCCAACCCCGGACAGGGGGGTACAATGAGCAGTTCTTC. Translating it yields CASSQPRTGGYNEQFF.

The genes are TRBV10-3 and TRBJ2-7; 7 bases agree with TRBD1. The trim removed 10 bases at V and 3 bases at J, leaving 9 bases unmatched. The V gene's germline CDR1 is ENHRY and CDR2 SYGVKD. The CDR3 is 13 amino acids. This chain's CDR3 is CATSATGYYEQYF. CDR3 nucleotides: TGTGCCACTTCCGCGACAGGGTACTACGAGCAGTACTTC.

V is TRBV4-1 and J is TRBJ2-3; D ambiguous. The CDR3 runs to 13 residues. V dropped 2 bases and J dropped 1 base, with 4 bases sitting between them. From germline, CDR1 is MGHRA and CDR2 YSYEKL. The CDR3 loop reads CASSQQGTDTQYF. The CDR3 DNA is TGCGCCAGCAGCCAACAGGGCACAGATACGCAGTATTTT.

The chain carries TRBV5-5 and TRBJ2-5; D perhaps matches TRBD1 (5 bases). Germline lookup yields CDR1 SGHKS and CDR2 YYEKEE (reference sequence). This CDR3 contains 14 residues. The V gene lost 4 bases and the J gene lost 1 base, with 11 bases spanning the gap. The CDR3 DNA sequence: TGTGCCAGCAGCCGCACAGGTGTCCAAGAGACCCAGTACTTC. Translated: CASSRTGVQETQYF.

This chain uses TRBV7-8 with TRBJ1-4; D is possibly TRBD1 (6 bases). The CDR3 consists of 15 residues. Deletions cut 2 bases from V and 5 bases from J, with 12 bases between. Germline CDR1 SGHVS, CDR2 FQNEAQ. The CDR3 sequence: CASSLMTGLNEKLFF. Here the CDR3 DNA reads TGTGCCAGCAGCTTAATGACAGGTCTAAATGAAAAACTGTTTTTT.

This sequence joins TRBV3-1 (or the pseudogene TRBV3-2) and TRBJ1-1; unclear D gene. V was trimmed by 8 bases and J by 1 base, leaving 14 bases between them. Germline lookup yields CDR1 LGHDT and CDR2 YNNKEL (reference sequence). The CDR3 is 14 amino acids. CDR3 in amino acids: CASSRGGWNTEAFF. CDR3 DNA sequence: TGTGCCAGCTCAAGAGGAGGCTGGAACACTGAAGCTTTCTTT.

V is TRBV2 and J is TRBJ2-7; 10 bases agree with TRBD1. V was clipped by 6 bases and J by 4 bases; unmatched bases: 9. Germline V lookup: CDR1 SNHLY, CDR2 FYNNEI. The CDR3 spans 15 residues. The CDR3 nucleotides read TGTGCCAGCAGGGGGTCGACAGGGGGCCCTTACGAGCAGTACTTC. It translates to CASRGSTGGPYEQYF.

The gene calls are TRBV10-3 and TRBJ1-1; D remains ambiguous. Germline CDR1 ENHRY, CDR2 SYGVKD. Trimming took off 8 bases at V and 4 bases at J, with 17 bases between the two ends. The CDR3 runs 14 residues. The CDR3 coding sequence is TGTGCCATCGGAATTGACGGAATAGGCACTGAAGCTTTCTTT. Its protein product is CAIGIDGIGTEAFF.

The chain recombines TRBV28 with TRBJ2-5; TRBD2 matches at 15 bases. The germline V gene encodes CDR1 MDHEN and CDR2 SYDVKM. The CDR3 has 16 amino acids. Unmatched junction bases numbered 4, after V lost 4 bases and J lost 4 bases. This CDR3 is CASSWTSGGVRETQYF. CDR3 DNA: TGTGCCAGCAGTTGGACTAGCGGGGGGGTACGAGAGACCCAGTACTTC.

CDR3: CASSLSGAPGNEQFF. DNA for the CDR3: TGTGCCAGCAGCTTGAGCGGGGCCCCAGGGAATGAGCAGTTCTTC. This chain uses TRBV7-2 with TRBJ2-1, with 7 bases aligning to TRBD2. Per germline, CDR1 SGHTA and CDR2 FQGNSA. The CDR3 totals 15 residues. Trimming cost V 3 bases and J 7 bases; bases outside gene matches: 9.

The chain carries TRBV5-1 and TRBJ2-1; D may correspond to TRBD1 or TRBD2 (5 bases each). CDR1 and CDR2 (germline): SGHRS, YFSETQ. Trimming pared 1 base from V and 0 bases from J, leaving 8 bases between. The CDR3 covers 15 residues. The CDR3 DNA reads TGCGCCAGCAGCTTGTCCGGGACCTCCTACAATGAGCAGTTCTTC. Amino acids: CASSLSGTSYNEQFF.